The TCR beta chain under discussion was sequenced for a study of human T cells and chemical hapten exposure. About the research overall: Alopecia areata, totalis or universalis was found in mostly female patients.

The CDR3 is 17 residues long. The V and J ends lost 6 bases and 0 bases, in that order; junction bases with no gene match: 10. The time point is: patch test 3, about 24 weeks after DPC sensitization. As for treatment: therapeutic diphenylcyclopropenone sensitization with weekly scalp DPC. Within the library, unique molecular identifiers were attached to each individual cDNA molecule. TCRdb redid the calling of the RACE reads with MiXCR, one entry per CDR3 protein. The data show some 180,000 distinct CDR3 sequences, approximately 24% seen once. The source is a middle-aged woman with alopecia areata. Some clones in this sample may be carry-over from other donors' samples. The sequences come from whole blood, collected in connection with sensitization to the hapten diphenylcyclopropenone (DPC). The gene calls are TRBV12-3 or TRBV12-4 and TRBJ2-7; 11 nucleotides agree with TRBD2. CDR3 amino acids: CASRRTSGRGGSYEQYF. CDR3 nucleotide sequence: TGTGCCAGCAGGCGGACTAGCGGGCGGGGGGGCTCCTACGAGCAGTACTTC.